This T cell receptor beta chain is drawn from a study of cytomegalovirus exposure and HLA in healthy donors. As for the study in general: Earlier, 110 million or so unique TCR beta sequences were recovered from about 170 million T cells by an analysis.

The PCR employed 60 Vbeta primers together with 13 Jbeta primers. Data came from immunoSEQ multiplex PCR; TCRdb stores just in-frame clones and leaves some out. The sample carries under 200,000 clones, approximately 79% recorded once. General study findings and limits: Sequencing likely produced, as an artifact, a cluster of highly shared sequence variants. There were some public TCRs occurring in many donors, but most TCR sequences were rare.

Of note for this clone: The target antigen is unknown.

The V gene end was trimmed by 11 bases and the J gene end by 6 bases; junction bases not matched to a gene: 19. The CDR3 is made up of 16 amino acids. CDR1 ENHRY and CDR2 SYGVKD come from the germline V gene. The receptor was isolated from a man aged 40-55 years in good health and CMV-seronegative. Sample: PBMCs. The rearrangement links TRBV10-3 to TRBJ2-7; 10 bases match TRBD1. The CDR3 loop is CAASWASGTGDVEQYF. CDR3 DNA sequence: TGTGCCGCCTCCTGGGCCTCCGGGACAGGGGACGTCGAGCAGTACTTC.